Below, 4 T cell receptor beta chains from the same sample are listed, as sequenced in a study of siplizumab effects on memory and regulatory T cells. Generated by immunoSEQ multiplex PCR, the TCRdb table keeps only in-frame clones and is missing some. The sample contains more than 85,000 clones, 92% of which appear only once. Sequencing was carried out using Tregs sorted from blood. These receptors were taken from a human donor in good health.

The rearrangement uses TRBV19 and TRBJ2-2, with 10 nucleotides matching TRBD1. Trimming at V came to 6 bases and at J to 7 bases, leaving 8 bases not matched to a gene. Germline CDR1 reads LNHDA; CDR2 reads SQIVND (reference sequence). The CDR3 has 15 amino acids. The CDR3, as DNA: TGTGCCAGTAGCCCAACCGGGACAGGGGACGGGGAGCTGTTTTTT. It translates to CASSPTGTGDGELFF.

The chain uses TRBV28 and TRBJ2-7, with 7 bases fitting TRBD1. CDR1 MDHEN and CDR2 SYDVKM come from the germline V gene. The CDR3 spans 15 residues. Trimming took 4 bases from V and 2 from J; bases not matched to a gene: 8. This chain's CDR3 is CASSSPGTGAYEQYF. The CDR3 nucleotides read TGTGCCAGCAGTTCTCCGGGAACAGGGGCCTACGAGCAGTACTTC.

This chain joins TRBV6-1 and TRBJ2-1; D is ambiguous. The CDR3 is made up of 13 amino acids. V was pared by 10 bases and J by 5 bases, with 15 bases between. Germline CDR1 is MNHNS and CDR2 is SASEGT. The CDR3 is CATHSNRDNEQFF. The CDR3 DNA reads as TGTGCCACCCACTCAAACAGAGACAATGAGCAGTTCTTC.

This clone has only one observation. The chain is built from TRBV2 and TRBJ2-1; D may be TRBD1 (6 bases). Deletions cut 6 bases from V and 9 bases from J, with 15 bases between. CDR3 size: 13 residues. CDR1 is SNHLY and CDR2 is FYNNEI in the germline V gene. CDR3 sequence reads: CASSPTGLSEQFF. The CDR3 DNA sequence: TGTGCCAGCAGCCCGACAGGTCTAAGTGAGCAGTTCTTC.